This paragraph reports one T cell receptor beta chain. Its antigen is undetermined. Time point meaning: pre-sensitization, week 0. Treatment specified: therapeutic diphenylcyclopropenone sensitization with weekly scalp DPC. From the RACE reads, TCRdb called clonotypes with MiXCR, one entry per CDR3 protein. The sample includes some 39,000 distinct CDR3 sequences, 7.5% to 9% of them seen just once. The data were obtained in a study of human T cells and chemical hapten exposure. Findings of the study overall: With DPC sensitization, TCRs exceeding 1 in 1000 frequency showed no change.

Germline-derived CDR1 and CDR2 are SNHLY and FYNNEI. The CDR3 has 17 amino acids. The V segment lost 6 bases and the J segment 7 bases; nucleotides outside the gene matches: 9. The J gene is TRBJ2-1, the V gene TRBV2, with TRBD2 identical over 16 bases. The clonotype was recovered from a woman aged 45-60 years with alopecia areata. Some clones in this sample may be carry-over from other donors' samples. The sequences come from whole blood, collected in connection with sensitization to the hapten diphenylcyclopropenone (DPC). CDR3 residues: CASSSRQGLAGGNEQFF. In nucleotides, the CDR3 is TGTGCCAGCAGCTCCCGCCAGGGACTAGCGGGAGGGAATGAGCAGTTCTTC.